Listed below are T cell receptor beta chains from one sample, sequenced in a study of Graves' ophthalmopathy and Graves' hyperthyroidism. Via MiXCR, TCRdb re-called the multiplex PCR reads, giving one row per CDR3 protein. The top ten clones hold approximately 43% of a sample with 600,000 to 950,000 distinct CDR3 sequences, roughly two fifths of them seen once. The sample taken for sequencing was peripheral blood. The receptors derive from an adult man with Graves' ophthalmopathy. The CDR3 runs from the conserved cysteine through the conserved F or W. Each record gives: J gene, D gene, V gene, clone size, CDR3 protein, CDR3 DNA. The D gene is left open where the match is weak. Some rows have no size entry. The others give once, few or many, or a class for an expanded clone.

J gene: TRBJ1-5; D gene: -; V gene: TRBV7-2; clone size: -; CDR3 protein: CASSLEAREDQPQHF; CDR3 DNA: TGTGCCAGCAGCTTAGAGGCCAGGGAAGATCAGCCCCAGCATTTT
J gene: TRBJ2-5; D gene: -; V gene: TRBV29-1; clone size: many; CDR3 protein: CSVPRGVETQYF; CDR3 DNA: TGCAGCGTCCCCAGGGGGGTAGAGACCCAGTACTTC
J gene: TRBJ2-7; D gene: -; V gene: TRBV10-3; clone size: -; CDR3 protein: CAIRGQSYEQYF; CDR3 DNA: TGTGCCATCAGAGGACAGTCCTACGAGCAGTACTTC
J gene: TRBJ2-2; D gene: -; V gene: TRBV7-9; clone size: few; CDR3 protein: CASSLFRDGAGELFF; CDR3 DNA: TGTGCCAGCAGCTTATTTCGGGATGGAGCCGGGGAGCTGTTTTTT
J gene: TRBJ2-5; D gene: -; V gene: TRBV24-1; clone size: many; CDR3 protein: CATSAGPNRETQYF; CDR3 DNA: TGTGCCACCAGCGCGGGACCGAACCGAGAGACCCAGTACTTC
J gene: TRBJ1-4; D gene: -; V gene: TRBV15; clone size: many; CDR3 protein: CATSRYSQSNEKLFF; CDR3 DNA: TGTGCCACCAGCAGATACAGTCAATCTAATGAAAAACTGTTTTTT
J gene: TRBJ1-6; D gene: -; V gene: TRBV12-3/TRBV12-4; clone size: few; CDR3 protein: CASSRSDSYYNSPLHF; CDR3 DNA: TGTGCCAGCAGCCGGTCGGACAGCTACTATAATTCACCCCTCCACTTT
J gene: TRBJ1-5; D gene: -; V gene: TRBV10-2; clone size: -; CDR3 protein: CASSESGTDQPQHF; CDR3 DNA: TGCGCCAGCAGTGAGTCAGGGACGGATCAGCCCCAGCATTTT
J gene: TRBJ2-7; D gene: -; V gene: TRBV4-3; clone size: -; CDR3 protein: CASSRQGSHTYEQYF; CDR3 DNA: TGCGCCAGCAGCCGCCAGGGTTCCCACACCTACGAGCAGTACTTC
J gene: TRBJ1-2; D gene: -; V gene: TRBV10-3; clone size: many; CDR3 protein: CAISAGELDGYTF; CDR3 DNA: TGTGCCATCAGTGCAGGGGAGCTGGATGGCTACACCTTC
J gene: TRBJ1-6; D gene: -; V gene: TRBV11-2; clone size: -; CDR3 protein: CASNSLTGVTYNSPLHF; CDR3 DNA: TGTGCCAGCAACTCGTTGACAGGTGTCACTTATAATTCACCCCTCCACTTT
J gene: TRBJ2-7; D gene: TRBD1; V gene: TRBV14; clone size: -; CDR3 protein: CASSPLDRGTYEQYF; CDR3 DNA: TGTGCCAGCAGCCCCTTGGACAGGGGGACCTACGAGCAGTACTTC
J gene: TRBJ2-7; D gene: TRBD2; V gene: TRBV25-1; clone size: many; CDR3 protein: CASSEHVGTSGRYEQYF; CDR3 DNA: TGTGCCAGCAGTGAACACGTTGGGACTAGCGGGAGATACGAGCAGTACTTC
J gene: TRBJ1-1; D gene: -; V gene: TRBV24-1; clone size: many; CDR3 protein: CATSDIGNTEAFF; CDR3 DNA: TGTGCCACCAGTGATATAGGGAACACTGAAGCTTTCTTT
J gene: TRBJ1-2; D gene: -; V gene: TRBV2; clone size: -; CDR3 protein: CASVPAGNYGYTF; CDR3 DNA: TGTGCCAGCGTCCCCGCAGGAAACTATGGCTACACCTTC
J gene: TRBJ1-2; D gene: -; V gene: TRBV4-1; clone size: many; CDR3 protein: CASSGRKRGYTF; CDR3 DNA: TGCGCCAGCAGCGGCAGGAAGCGCGGCTACACCTTC
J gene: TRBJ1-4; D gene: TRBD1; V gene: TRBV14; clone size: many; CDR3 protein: CASSKGTGGGVNEKLFF; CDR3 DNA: TGTGCCAGCAGCAAAGGGACAGGGGGCGGTGTTAATGAAAAACTGTTTTTT
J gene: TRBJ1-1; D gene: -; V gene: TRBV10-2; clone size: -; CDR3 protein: CATAQNAIGLGTEAFF; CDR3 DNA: TGCGCCACCGCCCAAAACGCAATAGGGTTAGGCACTGAAGCTTTCTTT
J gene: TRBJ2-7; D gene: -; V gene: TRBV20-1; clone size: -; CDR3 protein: CSARRVGAYEQYF; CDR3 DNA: TGCAGTGCTAGAAGGGTAGGGGCCTACGAGCAGTACTTC
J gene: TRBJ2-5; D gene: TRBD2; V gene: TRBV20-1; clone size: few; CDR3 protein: CSARIGGGQETQYF; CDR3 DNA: TGCAGTGCTAGAATAGGCGGGGGACAAGAGACCCAGTACTTC
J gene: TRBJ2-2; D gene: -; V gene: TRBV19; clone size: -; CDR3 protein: CASSGQFTGELFF; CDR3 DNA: TGTGCCAGTAGTGGGCAATTCACCGGGGAGCTGTTTTTT
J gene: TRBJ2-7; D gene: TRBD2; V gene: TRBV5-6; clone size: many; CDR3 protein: CASSLNLADSNF; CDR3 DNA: TGTGCCAGCAGCTTGAATCTAGCGGACTCGAACTTC
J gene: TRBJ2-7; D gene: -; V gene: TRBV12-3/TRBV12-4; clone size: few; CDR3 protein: CASSYQSGITYEQYF; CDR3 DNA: TGTGCCAGCAGTTACCAAAGCGGCATAACCTACGAGCAGTACTTC
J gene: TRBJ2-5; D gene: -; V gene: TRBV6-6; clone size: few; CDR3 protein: CASTQPGGETQYF; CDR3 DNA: TGTGCCAGCACCCAGCCGGGTGGGGAGACCCAGTACTTC
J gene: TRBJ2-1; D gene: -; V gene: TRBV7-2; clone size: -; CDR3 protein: CASSLEGWHNEQFF; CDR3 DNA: TGTGCCAGCAGCCTCGAGGGTTGGCACAATGAGCAGTTCTTC
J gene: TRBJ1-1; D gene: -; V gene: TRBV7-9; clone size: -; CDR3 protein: CASRKQGGTEAFF; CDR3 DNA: TGTGCCAGCAGGAAACAGGGCGGCACTGAAGCTTTCTTT
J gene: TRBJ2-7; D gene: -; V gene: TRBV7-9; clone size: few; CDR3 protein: CASSPPTATYEQYF; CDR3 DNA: TGTGCCAGCAGCCCCCCCACGGCAACCTACGAGCAGTACTTC
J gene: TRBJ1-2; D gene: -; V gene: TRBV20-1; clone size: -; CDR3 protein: CSAHSDYGYAF; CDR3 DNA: TGCAGTGCTCACTCCGACTATGGCTACGCCTTC
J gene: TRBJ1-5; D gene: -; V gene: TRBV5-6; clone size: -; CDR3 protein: CASSQGPGSNQPQHF; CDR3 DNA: TGTGCCAGCAGCCAGGGGCCGGGAAGCAATCAGCCCCAGCATTTT
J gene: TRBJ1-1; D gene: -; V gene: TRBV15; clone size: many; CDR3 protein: CATSRDWDRQYEAFF; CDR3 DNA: TGTGCCACCAGCAGAGACTGGGACCGGCAGTATGAAGCTTTCTTT
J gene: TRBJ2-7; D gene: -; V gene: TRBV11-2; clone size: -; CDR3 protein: CASSQGKDSSYEQYF; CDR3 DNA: TGTGCCAGCAGCCAAGGGAAGGACAGTTCCTACGAGCAGTACTTC
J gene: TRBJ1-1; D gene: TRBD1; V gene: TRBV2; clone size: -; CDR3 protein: CAGQGQGALMNTEAFF; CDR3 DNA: TGTGCCGGTCAGGGACAGGGGGCCTTGATGAACACTGAAGCTTTCTTT
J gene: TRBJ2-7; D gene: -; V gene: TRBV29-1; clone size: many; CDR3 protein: CSVDRAQGFEQYF; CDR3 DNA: TGCAGCGTTGATAGGGCCCAGGGCTTCGAGCAGTACTTC
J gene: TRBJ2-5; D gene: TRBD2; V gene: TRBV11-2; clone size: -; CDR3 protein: CASSSVNVAGVQETQYF; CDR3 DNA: TGTGCCAGCAGCTCCGTGAACGTAGCGGGGGTCCAGGAGACCCAGTACTTC
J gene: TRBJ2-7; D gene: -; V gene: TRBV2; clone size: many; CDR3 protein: CASSSGTRSYEQYF; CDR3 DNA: TGTGCCAGCAGTTCCGGGACTCGTTCCTACGAGCAGTACTTC
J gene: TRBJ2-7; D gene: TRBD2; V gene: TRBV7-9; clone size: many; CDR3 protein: CASSRTSGRYEQYF; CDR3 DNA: TGTGCCAGCAGCCGGACTAGCGGGAGGTACGAGCAGTACTTC
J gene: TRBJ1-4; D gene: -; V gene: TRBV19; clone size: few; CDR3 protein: CASSRRLESTNEKLFF; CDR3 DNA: TGTGCCAGTAGTCGCCGGTTAGAGTCAACTAATGAAAAACTGTTTTTT
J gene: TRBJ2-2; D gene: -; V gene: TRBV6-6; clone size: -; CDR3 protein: CASSYSVGGGGELFF; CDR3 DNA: TGTGCCAGCAGTTACTCAGTGGGTGGAGGCGGGGAGCTGTTTTTT
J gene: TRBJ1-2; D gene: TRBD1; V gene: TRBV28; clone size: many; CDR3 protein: CATYGTGSGYTF; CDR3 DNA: TGTGCCACGTACGGGACAGGGTCTGGCTACACCTTC
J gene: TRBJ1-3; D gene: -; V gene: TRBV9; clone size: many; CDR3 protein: CASSVGVGNTIYF; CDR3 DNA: TGTGCCAGCAGCGTAGGGGTTGGAAACACCATATATTTT
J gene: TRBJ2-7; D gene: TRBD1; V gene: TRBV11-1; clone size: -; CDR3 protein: CAGSSTDRVSEQYF; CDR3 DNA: TGTGCCGGCAGCTCGACGGACAGGGTGAGCGAGCAGTACTTC
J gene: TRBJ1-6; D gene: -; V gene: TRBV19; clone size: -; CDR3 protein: CASTEGIYSPLHF; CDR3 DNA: TGTGCCAGTACCGAAGGGATATATTCACCCCTCCACTTT
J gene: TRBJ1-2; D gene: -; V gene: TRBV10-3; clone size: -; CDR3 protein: CAINSANYGYTF; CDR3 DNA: TGTGCCATCAACTCCGCTAACTATGGCTACACCTTC
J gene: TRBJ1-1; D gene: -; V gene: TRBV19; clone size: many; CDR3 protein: CASSTDGWGTEAFF; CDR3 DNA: TGTGCCAGTAGTACGGACGGGTGGGGCACTGAAGCTTTCTTT
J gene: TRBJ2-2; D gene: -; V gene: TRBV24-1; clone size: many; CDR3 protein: CATSDWGDTGELFF; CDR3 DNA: TGTGCCACCAGTGATTGGGGGGACACCGGGGAGCTGTTTTTT
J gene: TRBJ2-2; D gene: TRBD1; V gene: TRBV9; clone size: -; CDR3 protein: CASSSRQGALYTGELFF; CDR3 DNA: TGTGCCAGCAGCTCAAGGCAGGGGGCACTTTACACCGGGGAGCTGTTTTTT
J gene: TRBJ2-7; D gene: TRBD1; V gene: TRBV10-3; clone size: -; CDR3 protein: CAISESIQGYEQYF; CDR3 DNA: TGTGCCATCAGTGAGTCGATACAGGGGTACGAGCAGTACTTC
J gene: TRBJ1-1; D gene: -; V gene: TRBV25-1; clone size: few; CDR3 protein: CASRVKNTEAFF; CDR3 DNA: TGTGCCAGCCGCGTAAAGAACACTGAAGCTTTCTTT